This section outlines one T cell receptor (beta chain) sequence together with its context. Its antigen specificity is not known. Base qualities are not provided; no much larger clone lies one nucleotide away. CDR1 and CDR2, per the germline V gene, are LGHNA and YNFKEQ. CDR3 length: 15 amino acids, cysteine to phenylalanine. Only the CDR3 DNA stays, 45 bases, in frame from base 1. The junction shows trimming of 0 bases on V and 1 base on J, plus 9 bases between the germline ends. This specimen comes from a study of blood T cell repertoires in COVID-19 (dated by TCRdb to about 2020). At the level of the whole study: The collaborator samples originated in the United States, Italy and Spain and spanned the acute and convalescent phases of COVID-19. The repertoires were made available in a free public database intended to serve as a resource for research on the immune response to SARS-CoV-2. HLA class I and class II types, where available, came from metadata supplied by the sample provider rather than from assay-based typing. The sample metadata nearly always contained a de-identified subject ID, COVID-19 status, age in years and sex. Subjects who had been exposed to COVID-19, were actively infected with it, or had recovered from it provided the deeply sampled blood TCRbeta repertoires that made up the dataset. The prospective study material was composed of cDNA or gDNA derived from T cells, B-cell-depleted T cells, or PBMCs. The samples were drawn from the first 160 participants of the ongoing ImmuneRACE study and from under 1,500 subjects provided by 6 global collaborators. Here is what the overall study found, with its caveats: The amount of clinical and demographic metadata varied by source and participant and was provided uncurated.

The immunoSEQ Assay, a bias-controlled multiplex PCR, was used to amplify TCRbeta CDR3 regions from genomic DNA. Concerning the study's data processing: The number of nucleated cells in each sample was estimated by amplification of reference gene primers within the assay. Sequence reads were collapsed and filtered to measure the absolute abundance of every unique TCRbeta CDR3 rearrangement. Productive Simpson clonality was computed per sample as the square root of Simpson's diversity index over productive rearrangements. TCRdb holds this immuneACCESS table with in-frame rearrangements only. Some clones are missing; in checked studies, unresolved V genes explain under half, and the rest has no known cause. The V and J calls and clone size are taken from that table; D and trimming were inferred from the DNA. Across this sample there are roughly 200,000 clones, with just over 85% seen only once. Roughly 3.4% of the sample comes from the top ten.

Enrolling through a virtual design, the prospective study's participants ranged in age from about 18 to 89 years and lived across around 25 United States geographic areas. In the prospective study, participants were assigned to cohorts based on the clinical history participants reported in a screening survey and a study questionnaire. Mobile phlebotomists in the prospective study collected whole blood, serum and a nasopharyngeal or oropharyngeal swab from every participant. Additional blood draws and questionnaires over an approximately 2-month period could optionally be provided by prospective study participants. Blood samples from the prospective study were shipped frozen or at room temperature prior to DNA extraction.

This clonotype originated in a woman aged 35 to 49 with acute COVID-19. Recombination joined TRBV4-2 with TRBJ1-1; the D gene remains uncertain. The sequenced material came from PBMCs or T cells enriched from blood (not recorded which). The CDR3 reads as follows: CASSQDLAGNTEAFF. The base sequence is TGTGCCAGCAGCCAAGATCTGGCGGGGAACACTGAAGCTTTCTTT.